This TCR beta chain was identified in a study of T cell changes during pregnancy in multiple sclerosis (dated by TCRdb to between 2018 and 2020). Background on the whole study: In women with multiple sclerosis, the researchers looked at how the T cell repertoire shifted as pregnancy progressed.

To note about this clone: Its antigen is unknown. No quality values exist for individual bases; no much larger clone is one base distant.

The CDR1 and CDR2 encoded by the germline V gene are SGDLS and YYNGEE. The V end gives up 3 bases and the J end 6 bases, leaving 12 bases in the junction not matched to a gene. From its cysteine to its phenylalanine, the CDR3 spans 18 amino acids. This entry keeps only the CDR3 DNA: 54 bases, framed from base 1. The method behind the library was the immunoSEQ multiplex PCR assay. Entries here come from immuneACCESS through TCRdb and include only in-frame sequences with V and J called. Some clones fail to appear in such tables; in the studies checked, an unresolved V gene covers under half of the shortfall, and the cause of the remainder is unknown. The sample table contains tens of thousands of clones; only one count was recorded for about 93% of them. In total, the top ten clones hold 0.43% of the sample.

Sequences were derived from CD4+ T cells from peripheral blood mononuclear cells, sampled before pregnancy. The V gene is TRBV9 and the J gene is TRBJ2-2; the junction holds 12 bases that match TRBD2. This sequence originates from a female donor with multiple sclerosis, enrolled in a pregnancy study. The CDR3 region: CASSENLAGGPFPGELFF. The base sequence is TGTGCCAGCAGCGAAAACCTAGCGGGAGGGCCCTTCCCCGGGGAGCTGTTTTTT. With the rest looked up from the reference TRBV9 and TRBJ2-2 genes rather than sequenced, the full variable domain is DSGVTQTPKHLITATGQRVTLRCSPRSGDLSVYWYQQSLDQGLQFLIQYYNGEERAKGNILERFSAQQFPDLHSELNLSSLELGDSALYFCASSENLAGGPFPGELFFGEGSRLTVL.